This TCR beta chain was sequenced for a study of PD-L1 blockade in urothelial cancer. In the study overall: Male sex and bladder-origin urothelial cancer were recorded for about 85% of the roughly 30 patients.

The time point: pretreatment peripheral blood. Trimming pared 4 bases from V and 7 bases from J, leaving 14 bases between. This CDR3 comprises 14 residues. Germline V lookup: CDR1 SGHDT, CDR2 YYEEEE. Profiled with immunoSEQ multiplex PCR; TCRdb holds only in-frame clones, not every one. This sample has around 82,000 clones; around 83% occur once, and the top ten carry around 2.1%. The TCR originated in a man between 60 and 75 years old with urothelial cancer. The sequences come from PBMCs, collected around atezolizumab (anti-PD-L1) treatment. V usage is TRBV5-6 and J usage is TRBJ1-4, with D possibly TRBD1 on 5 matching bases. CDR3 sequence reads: CASSQSGFGEKLFF. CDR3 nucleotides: TGTGCCAGCAGCCAGTCAGGGTTTGGTGAAAAACTGTTTTTT.